Listed below are T cell receptor beta chains from one sample, sequenced in a study of blood T cell repertoires in COVID-19. Profiled with immunoSEQ multiplex PCR; TCRdb holds only in-frame clones, not every one. The table has some 490,000 clones, approximately 86% seen once. Sequenced sample: PBMCs or T cells enriched from blood (not recorded which). These receptors were obtained from a woman aged 55-69 years who had recovered from COVID-19. The CDR3 runs from the conserved cysteine through the conserved F or W. The order of the fields is D gene, J gene, V gene, CDR3 protein. D genes are given only for firm matches.

TRBD1	TRBJ2-2	TRBV6-5	CASSSQGASGELFF
TRBD1	TRBJ1-2	TRBV18	CASSPPGTGAYGYTF
NA	TRBJ2-4	TRBV6-5	CASSYSGPQNIQYF
TRBD2	TRBJ2-5	TRBV5-1	CASSLEASGGAETQYF
TRBD1	TRBJ1-4	TRBV5-1	CASSSGQGGTTNEKLFF
TRBD1	TRBJ1-2	TRBV12-3/TRBV12-4	CASSGTGDYGYTF
TRBD1	TRBJ1-2	TRBV6-5	CASRTQGLGSYGYTF
NA	TRBJ1-1	TRBV18	CASSPREAMNTEAFF
TRBD2	TRBJ2-3	TRBV6-2/TRBV6-3	CASSPGTSGGSDTQYF
NA	TRBJ2-5	TRBV5-4	CASSLAGQRGGETQYF
NA	TRBJ2-2	TRBV7-2	CASSLDGRRANTGELFF
NA	TRBJ2-7	TRBV25-1	CASSGGTGREYF
NA	TRBJ2-5	TRBV12-3/TRBV12-4	CASSGSAQETQYF
TRBD1	TRBJ1-2	TRBV5-1	CASSHTGTGAGYTF
NA	TRBJ1-3	TRBV7-2	CASSLTGPRNTIYF
NA	TRBJ2-7	TRBV28	CASSRGGTTSYEQYF
NA	TRBJ2-3	TRBV2	CASSQEGASTDTQYF
TRBD1	TRBJ2-4	TRBV12-3/TRBV12-4	CASSPTGNIQYF
NA	TRBJ1-4	TRBV21-1	CASSKGAQGDEKLFF
TRBD1	TRBJ2-3	TRBV12-5	CASGWNKGQGGTDTQYF
TRBD2	TRBJ2-1	TRBV10-3	CAIKLAAAYNEQFF
NA	TRBJ1-2	TRBV5-1	CASSLVGANYGYTF
NA	TRBJ1-4	TRBV28	CASSFQGINEKLFF
NA	TRBJ2-2	TRBV2	CASSDSFRGVRLFF
TRBD1	TRBJ1-6	TRBV2	CASSAQGAYNSPLHF
NA	TRBJ2-5	TRBV9	CASSVAAGRETQYF
TRBD1	TRBJ1-2	TRBV4-1	CASRPVFNDRGSYTF
TRBD1	TRBJ1-2	TRBV6-5	CASSPRWDSYGYTF
NA	TRBJ1-2	TRBV28	CALLGGSYGYTF
NA	TRBJ1-5	TRBV15	CATSSGGYNQPQHF
NA	TRBJ2-1	TRBV7-8	CASSSRQAYNEQFF
TRBD1	TRBJ1-1	TRBV5-1	CASSPDRGRPTEAFF
NA	TRBJ1-3	TRBV6-1	CASSEAPISGNTIYF
TRBD1	TRBJ2-5	TRBV24-1	CATSAPGQSYQETQYF